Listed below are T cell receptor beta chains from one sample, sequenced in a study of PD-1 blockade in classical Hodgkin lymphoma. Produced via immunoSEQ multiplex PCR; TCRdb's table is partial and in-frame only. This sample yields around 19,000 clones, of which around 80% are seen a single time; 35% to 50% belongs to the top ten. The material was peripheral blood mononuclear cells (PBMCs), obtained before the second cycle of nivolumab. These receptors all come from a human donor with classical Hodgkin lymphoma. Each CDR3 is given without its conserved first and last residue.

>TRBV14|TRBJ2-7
ASSQRVGQTYEQY
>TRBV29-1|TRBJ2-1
SVGSGQNEQF
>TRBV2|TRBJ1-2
ASSESGLRGYT
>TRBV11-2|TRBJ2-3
ASSFLAGHTDTQY
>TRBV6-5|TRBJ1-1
ASSYDRWGTEAF
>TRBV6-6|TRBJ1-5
ASSPRGQGSNQPQH
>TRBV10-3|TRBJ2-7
AISESRAGLASSYEQY
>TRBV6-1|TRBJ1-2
ASSLTREGYGYT
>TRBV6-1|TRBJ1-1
ASSATGGTEAF
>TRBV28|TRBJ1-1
ASRAERRRSTEAF
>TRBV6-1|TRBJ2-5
ASSEQGGEGTQY
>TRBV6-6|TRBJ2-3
ASRNEREDSDTQY